These T cell receptor beta chains were read from a single sample in a study of post-analysis software for immune sequencing data. TCRdb called the PCR reads again in MiXCR, with one record for every CDR3 protein. This repertoire shows hundreds of thousands of distinct CDR3 sequences, roughly 27% found once; its top ten account for more than 0.55%. Sequencing was done on a sample of blood. The receptors were gathered from a girl aged 10 to 17 with multiple sclerosis. CDR3s leave out the opening cysteine and the closing phenylalanine or tryptophan. The size field is filled for only some rows; it gives once, few, many or a size class.

J,size,V,CDR3
TRBJ2-1,few,TRBV2,ASPDRGGQF
TRBJ2-3,few,TRBV19,ASTGGLSGRRDTQY
TRBJ1-1,-,TRBV3-1,ASRANPWGRNTEAF
TRBJ1-4,-,TRBV7-8,ASSWDRVLINEKLF
-,-,TRBV20-1,SARDGLAGIYEQY
TRBJ2-3,few,TRBV7-2,ASSRGLAGGTSTDTQY
TRBJ1-5,-,TRBV5-1,ASSLDPRGLSNQPQH
TRBJ1-5,-,TRBV6-5,ASSYSIQYPQPQH
TRBJ2-3,-,TRBV4-2,ASSQVEGQQRPVTQY
TRBJ2-5,-,TRBV7-2,ASSGLAGDGETQY
TRBJ2-5,once,TRBV9,ASSLRTGAPQETQY
TRBJ2-4,-,TRBV2,ASSEFGTQRDIQY
TRBJ2-5,-,TRBV10-3,AISERGTGNKETQY
TRBJ2-7,-,TRBV6-5,AGRGAERDEQY
TRBJ2-1,-,TRBV7-9,ASSDLRGGHEQF
TRBJ2-7,-,TRBV20-1,SARGSGGAQY
TRBJ1-5,-,TRBV15,ATSSRDRGGNQPQH
TRBJ2-5,few,TRBV6-5,ASSYPDLPVDREGETQY
TRBJ2-1,-,TRBV10-1,ASSENRVNEQF
TRBJ2-1,-,TRBV2,ASRNAKPTEQF
-,-,TRBV7-6,ASSLEAKSTCEQY
TRBJ1-6,once,TRBV7-9,ASSFGSETSYNSPLH